What follows are 18 T cell receptor beta chains derived from one specimen sequenced in a study of PD-1 blockade in classical Hodgkin lymphoma. Libraries were prepared by immunoSEQ multiplex PCR; TCRdb keeps only in-frame clonotypes and omits some of them. This table has 29,000 or so clones, approximately 88% appearing once. Time point given: newly diagnosed, previously untreated cHL patient sample. Researchers report purifying CD4+ T cells from thawed PBMCs by magnetic negative selection. The sequenced sample was CD4+ T cells from blood. The receptors derive from a human donor with classical Hodgkin lymphoma.

The chain uses TRBV27 and TRBJ2-1, with D unclear. The CDR3 has 15 amino acids. From germline, CDR1 is MNHEY and CDR2 SMNVEV (reference sequence). V shed 8 bases and J shed 0 bases, with 14 bases lying between them. The CDR3 spells CASRRAPSSYNEQFF. The CDR3 coding sequence is TGTGCCAGCCGTCGGGCGCCGAGCTCCTACAATGAGCAGTTCTTC.

This clone was observed a few times. The J gene is TRBJ1-2, the V gene TRBV7-2, with D perhaps matching TRBD1 (5 bases). V gave up 4 bases and J gave up 3 bases, with 9 bases separating them. The CDR3 loop spans 13 amino acids. Per the germline V gene, CDR1 is SGHTA and CDR2 is FQGNSA. The CDR3 DNA reads as TGTGCCAGCAGCTCACAGGAGCACTATGGCTACACCTTC. Translation: CASSSQEHYGYTF.

The chain carries TRBV5-8 and TRBJ2-1; a weak D match, TRBD2 (6 bases). The V end lost 1 base, the J end lost 3 bases, and 11 bases lay between the germline ends. This CDR3 region has 15 residues. The germline V gene encodes CDR1 SGHTS and CDR2 YDEGEE. Here the CDR3 DNA reads TGTGCCAGCAGCTTGTACGGAGGGAACTACAATGAGCAGTTCTTC. Translated, it gives CASSLYGGNYNEQFF.

This clone was counted once. This CDR3 reads CASRVDSGTHSEQYF. The DNA for the CDR3 is TGTGCCAGCAGGGTAGATAGCGGGACCCATAGCGAGCAGTACTTC. The rearrangement links TRBV27 to TRBJ2-5; 8 positions agree with TRBD2. The J call could be wrong; TRBJ2-7 is a better fit for the DNA end. The CDR3 sequence is 15 residues long. Germline V gives CDR1 MNHEY, CDR2 SMNVEV (reference sequence).

This clone showed up just once. The rearrangement joins TRBV27 to TRBJ2-7, with unresolved D. Trimming removed 2 bases at V and 4 bases at J, with 9 bases between. Per germline, CDR1 MNHEY and CDR2 SMNVEV (reference sequence). The CDR3 contains 13 residues. The CDR3 loop reads CASSLGRDYEQYF. CDR3 nucleotide sequence: TGTGCCAGCAGTTTAGGCCGAGATTACGAGCAGTACTTC.

The chain links TRBV11-3 to TRBJ1-1; D is ambiguous. Germline CDR1 SGHNT, CDR2 YENEEA. The V gene lost 2 bases and the J gene lost 1 base, with 5 bases spanning the gap. The CDR3 spans 13 residues. CDR3 amino acids: CASSLNPNTEAFF. DNA for the CDR3: TGTGCCAGCAGCTTAAACCCGAACACTGAAGCTTTCTTT.

The J gene is TRBJ2-6, the V gene TRBV6-5; 9 nucleotides agree with TRBD1. Germline-derived CDR1 and CDR2 are MNHEY and SVGAGI. J was trimmed by 13 bases and V by 5 bases; bases with no gene match: 9. The CDR3 covers 14 residues. Here the CDR3 DNA reads TGTGCCAGCAGTCCATGGGACAGGGAGGAAGTCCTGACTTTC. Encoded protein: CASSPWDREEVLTF.

J is TRBJ2-2 and V is TRBV5-1; D may be TRBD1 or TRBD2 (6 bases each). The germline V gene encodes CDR1 SGHRS and CDR2 YFSETQ. Trimming stripped 0 bases from V and 5 bases from J, with 17 bases between. The CDR3 has 17 amino acids. CDR3 amino acids: CASSLDLSGAGTGELFF. CDR3 coding DNA: TGCGCCAGCAGCTTGGATTTGTCGGGGGCGGGGACCGGGGAGCTGTTTTTT.

The rearrangement links TRBV19 to TRBJ1-5; D possibly corresponds to TRBD1 (5 bases). Deletions cut 8 bases from V and 7 bases from J, with 15 bases between. This CDR3 spans 13 amino acids. Germline V gene sequence: CDR1 LNHDA, CDR2 SQIVND (reference sequence). The CDR3 spells CASLGRGGQPQHF. The CDR3 bases are TGTGCCAGTCTGGGCCGGGGGGGGCAGCCCCAGCATTTT.

The V gene is TRBV28, the J gene TRBJ1-1, with D possibly being TRBD1 (6 bases). The CDR3 contains 14 residues. Germline CDR1 and CDR2: MDHEN and SYDVKM. Trimming took 4 bases from V and 7 from J, leaving 16 bases between them. The CDR3 DNA follows: TGTGCCAGCAGTTCGAGCGGGACACGGAATGAAGCTTTCTTT. Protein product: CASSSSGTRNEAFF.

This chain joins TRBV11-2 and TRBJ1-4, with TRBD1 as a possible D gene (5 bases). The CDR3 consists of 15 residues. Trimming removed 5 bases at V and 6 bases at J, with 16 bases between. In germline, CDR1 is SGHAT, CDR2 FQNNGV. CDR3 in amino acids: CASSNKGLRDEKLFF. Here the CDR3 DNA reads TGTGCCAGCAGCAACAAGGGGCTGAGGGATGAAAAACTGTTTTTT.

The rearrangement uses TRBV30 and TRBJ2-7; 10 positions agree with TRBD1. This CDR3 has 13 amino acids. Germline CDR1 reads GTSNPN; CDR2 reads SVGIG (reference sequence). Trimming cost V 3 bases and J 4 bases; bases outside gene matches: 3. In nucleotides, the CDR3 is TGTGCCTGGAGAGGGACAGGGGTATACGAGCAGTACTTC. Translation gives CAWRGTGVYEQYF. Full variable domain (outside the CDR3, taken from reference TRBV30 and TRBJ2-7): SQTIHQWPATLVQPVGSPLSLECTVEGTSNPNLYWYRQAAGRGLQLLFYSVGIGQISSEVPQNLSASRPQDRQFILSSKKLLLSDSGFYLCAWRGTGVYEQYFGPGTRLTVT.

The V gene is TRBV18, the J gene TRBJ2-7; weak D call: TRBD2 (5 bases). CDR1 and CDR2 (germline): KGHSH, LQKENI. This CDR3 is 15 amino acids long. Trimming took 1 base from V and 2 from J, leaving 12 bases between them. The CDR3 here is CASSPREPNTYEQYF. In DNA form, the CDR3 reads TGTGCCAGCTCACCACGGGAGCCCAATACCTACGAGCAGTACTTC.

The chain carries TRBV2 and TRBJ2-7, with D perhaps TRBD1 (5 bases). The CDR3 runs 11 residues. CDR1 SNHLY and CDR2 FYNNEI come from the germline V gene. V was cut by 9 bases and J by 3 bases, with 9 bases left in between. For the CDR3, the DNA is TGTGCCAGTGGCAGGGTCTACGAGCAGTACTTC. Its protein product is CASGRVYEQYF.

V is TRBV4-3 and J is TRBJ1-4, with 10 nucleotides matching TRBD1. The CDR3 runs 17 residues. Germline V lookup: CDR1 LGHNA, CDR2 YSLEER. With V trimmed by 0 bases and J by 7 bases, 8 bases remained unmatched. The CDR3: CASSQEALTGGFEKLFF. The CDR3 DNA is TGCGCCAGCAGCCAAGAAGCTTTGACAGGGGGCTTTGAAAAACTGTTTTTT.

The count of this clone is one. This chain joins TRBV7-2 and TRBJ2-1; D gene unclear. The germline V and J ends were trimmed by 1 base and 9 bases, with 13 bases remaining between them. There are 14 residues in the CDR3. CDR1 and CDR2 from the germline V gene are SGHTA and FQGNSA. The CDR3 here is CASSLDPFLGEQFF. The DNA of the CDR3 is TGTGCCAGCAGCTTAGATCCATTCCTGGGTGAGCAGTTCTTC. Filled out from reference TRBV7-2 and TRBJ2-1, the complete variable domain reads GAGVSQSPSNKVTEKGKDVELRCDPISGHTALYWYRQSLGQGLEFLIYFQGNSAPDKSGLPSDRFSAERTGGSVSTLTIQRTQQEDSAVYLCASSLDPFLGEQFFGPGTRLTVL.

V and J are TRBV18 and TRBJ1-1; D ambiguous. This CDR3 is built from 14 residues. V dropped 2 bases and J dropped 4 bases, with 11 bases sitting between them. Germline V gives CDR1 KGHSH, CDR2 LQKENI. The CDR3 DNA reads as TGTGCCAGCTCACCAGCGGGAGGGCCCACTGAAGCTTTCTTT. Amino acids: CASSPAGGPTEAFF.

This clone occurred once. V and J are TRBV28 and TRBJ2-5, with D possibly being TRBD1 (5 bases). The CDR3 has 11 amino acids. V lost 7 bases to trimming and J lost 7 bases, with 10 bases between them. Germline CDR1 reads MDHEN; CDR2 reads SYDVKM. CDR3 amino acids: CASIGQGTQYF. Written as DNA, the CDR3 is TGTGCCAGCATTGGCCAGGGGACCCAGTACTTC.